The 29 T cell receptor beta chains listed next were all sequenced from one sample in a study of T cell responses to AZD1222 COVID-19 vaccine. The protocol was immunoSEQ multiplex PCR, while the TCRdb copy is restricted to in-frame clones and leaves out a portion. This sample yields 100,000 to 150,000 clones, of which about 87% are seen a single time; less than 11% belongs to the top ten. Source: peripheral blood, taken on day 0 of AZD1222 vaccination. These receptor sequences come from an adult in good health.

Comment on this clone: One junction end does not reproduce the germline sequence, and a read error may be involved. The J gene is TRBJ2-1, the V gene TRBV7-7, with 7 bases fitting TRBD1. CDR1 is SSHAT and CDR2 is FNYEAQ in the germline V gene (reference sequence). This CDR3 contains 17 residues. CDR3 in amino acids: CASSLAAGPGGEGEQFF. In nucleotides, the CDR3 is TGTGCTAGCAGCTTAGCCGCAGGGCCAGGGGGAGAGGGTGAGCAGTTCTTC.

The chain carries TRBV27 and TRBJ1-4; 9 bases fit TRBD1. This CDR3 region has 14 residues. J was trimmed by 11 bases and V by 6 bases; bases with no gene match: 10. Germline V gene sequence: CDR1 MNHEY, CDR2 SMNVEV (reference sequence). Written as DNA, the CDR3 is TGTGCCAGCAGATCGTGGGGACAGGGCTCGAAACTGTTTTTT. This gives the protein CASRSWGQGSKLFF. The whole variable domain, filled in from reference TRBV27 and TRBJ1-4, reads EAQVTQNPRYLITVTGKKLTVTCSQNMNHEYMSWYRQDPGLGLRQIYYSMNVEVTDKGDVPEGYKVSRKEKRNFPLILESPSPNQTSLYFCASRSWGQGSKLFFGSGTQLSVL.

The chain is built from TRBV28 and TRBJ1-1; D ambiguous. Germline CDR1 reads MDHEN; CDR2 reads SYDVKM. V was pared by 4 bases and J by 0 bases, with 3 bases between. This CDR3 contains 12 residues. DNA for the CDR3: TGTGCCAGCAGTTATTTGAACACTGAAGCTTTCTTT. Translated: CASSYLNTEAFF.

The chain links TRBV27 to TRBJ1-6, with 8 nucleotides matching TRBD1. Germline V gives CDR1 MNHEY, CDR2 SMNVEV (reference sequence). The CDR3 consists of 15 residues. The V and J ends lost 6 bases and 4 bases, in that order; junction bases with no gene match: 5. The CDR3 nucleotides are TGTGCCAGCAGACCGACAGGGGATTATAATTCACCCCTCCACTTT. This gives the protein CASRPTGDYNSPLHF.

This rearrangement joins TRBV2 to TRBJ1-2, with D uncertain. The ends were cut back, 6 bases at V and 4 bases at J, with 12 bases in the middle. CDR3 size: 13 residues. CDR1 is SNHLY, CDR2 FYNNEI, per germline. CDR3 coding DNA: TGTGCCAGCAGGAGGGAAGGAAGCTATGGCTACACCTTC. Protein sequence: CASRREGSYGYTF.

This sequence joins TRBV7-6 and TRBJ1-1; D unresolved. Germline V gene lookup returns CDR1 SGHVS and CDR2 FNYEAQ. This CDR3 has 15 residues. Trimming removed 2 bases at V and 1 base at J, with 11 bases between. The CDR3 DNA is TGTGCCAGCAGCTTAAGCCGGGCCCCGAACACTGAAGCTTTCTTT. Translation: CASSLSRAPNTEAFF.

This clone appeared many times. The genes are TRBV28 and TRBJ1-2; the D is unclear. The CDR3 length is 14 residues. Per germline, CDR1 MDHEN and CDR2 SYDVKM. V lost 5 bases to trimming and J lost 4 bases, with 14 bases between them. CDR3 sequence: CASSPPGIIYGYTF. The CDR3 DNA is TGTGCCAGCAGTCCCCCGGGAATTATCTATGGCTACACCTTC.

The chain uses TRBV7-3 and TRBJ2-3, with D maybe TRBD1 (6 bases). Germline V gene sequence: CDR1 SGHTA, CDR2 FQGTGA. V lost 5 bases and J lost 6, with 15 bases in between. CDR3 length equals 14 residues. The CDR3 coding sequence is TGTGCCAGCAGCCCGCTGGGGGCGGCGGATACGCAGTATTTT. Translating it yields CASSPLGAADTQYF.

This clone appeared a single time. This chain links TRBV6-5 with TRBJ1-2; D unclear. Germline CDR1 MNHEY, CDR2 SVGAGI. With 5 bases removed from V and 3 bases from J, the gap between germline ends came to 7 bases. The CDR3 contains 12 residues. CDR3 coding DNA: TGTGCCAGCAGTCGAGGTGACTATGGCTACACCTTC. Translating gives CASSRGDYGYTF.

This chain links TRBV30 with TRBJ1-4; 8 bases fit TRBD1. Germline assignment: CDR1 GTSNPN and CDR2 SVGIG (reference sequence). This CDR3 contains 14 residues. V was clipped by 2 bases and J by 6 bases; unmatched bases: 5. The CDR3 DNA reads as TGTGCCTGGAGTCGCAGGGGGCTCTATGAAAAACTGTTTTTT. It specifies CAWSRRGLYEKLFF.

The rearrangement uses TRBV5-1 and TRBJ2-2, with no clear D. The CDR3 is 14 amino acids. CDR1 SGHRS and CDR2 YFSETQ come from the germline V gene. Trimming pared 0 bases from V and 7 bases from J, leaving 10 bases between. The CDR3 is CASSLAPGLGELFF. CDR3 nucleotide sequence: TGCGCCAGCAGCTTGGCCCCAGGTCTCGGGGAGCTGTTTTTT. Combining the CDR3 with reference TRBV5-1 and TRBJ2-2 gives the whole variable domain KAGVTQTPRYLIKTRGQQVTLSCSPISGHRSVSWYQQTPGQGLQFLFEYFSETQRNKGNFPGRFSGRQFSNSRSEMNVSTLELGDSALYLCASSLAPGLGELFFGEGSRLTVL.

The chain has TRBV10-3 and TRBJ2-1, with 12 positions matching TRBD2. The CDR3 totals 19 residues. Germline lookup yields CDR1 ENHRY and CDR2 SYGVKD. Germline trimming cut 2 bases from V and 8 bases from J; bases unmatched to any gene: 16. The CDR3 spells CAISEPQSPLAGGFDEQFF. The CDR3 DNA reads as TGTGCCATCAGTGAGCCCCAATCCCCACTAGCGGGAGGATTTGATGAGCAGTTCTTC.

The chain recombines TRBV30 with TRBJ1-1; D not resolved. Between the trimmed V and J ends, which lost 4 bases and 6 bases, there was a span of 18 bases. The CDR3 runs to 14 residues. Germline loops: CDR1 GTSNPN, CDR2 SVGIG (reference sequence). CDR3 sequence reads: CAWKADSRFAEAFF. CDR3 in DNA: TGTGCCTGGAAGGCGGATTCCCGGTTCGCTGAAGCTTTCTTT. The complete variable domain, with remaining parts taken from reference TRBV30 and TRBJ1-1, reads SQTIHQWPATLVQPVGSPLSLECTVEGTSNPNLYWYRQAAGRGLQLLFYSVGIGQISSEVPQNLSASRPQDRQFILSSKKLLLSDSGFYLCAWKADSRFAEAFFGQGTRLTVV.

The chain links TRBV19 to TRBJ1-2, with D hard to call. The CDR3 has 14 amino acids. The V end lost 7 bases, the J end lost 3 bases, and 15 bases lay between the germline ends. CDR1 is LNHDA and CDR2 is SQIVND in the germline V gene (reference sequence). The CDR3 nucleotides are TGTGCCAGTACCCCGGCCCAACTTGACTATGGCTACACCTTC. Translating gives CASTPAQLDYGYTF.

In nucleotides, the CDR3 is TGCGCCAGCGGGGAGGATGAGCAGTTCTTC. Translation: CASGEDEQFF. The V call is TRBV10-2, the J call TRBJ2-1; a weak D match, TRBD2 (6 bases). V shed 8 bases and J shed 8 bases, with 7 bases lying between them. Germline V gene data show CDR1 as WSHSY and CDR2 as SAAADI. This CDR3 has 10 residues.

V gene TRBV7-9 combines with J gene TRBJ1-5; 12 bases are shared with TRBD1. The CDR3 is 18 amino acids. The germline CDR1 and CDR2 sequences are SEHNR and FQNEAQ (reference sequence). J gave up 1 base and V 1 base, and 5 bases lay outside the gene matches. CDR3 region: CASSLERGTGGSNQPQHF. CDR3 DNA: TGTGCCAGCAGCTTAGAAAGGGGGACAGGGGGCAGCAATCAGCCCCAGCATTTT.

The rearrangement links TRBV28 to TRBJ1-4; a possible D gene is TRBD1 (6 bases). The germline V and J ends were trimmed by 6 bases and 5 bases, with 16 bases remaining between them. The CDR3 contains 15 residues. Germline CDR1 MDHEN, CDR2 SYDVKM. The CDR3 reads CASSTTRGPNEKLFF. In DNA, the CDR3 is TGTGCCAGCAGCACCACCAGGGGCCCCAATGAAAAACTGTTTTTT.

The genes are TRBV6-2 or TRBV6-3 and TRBJ1-2, with D unclear. The CDR3 has 14 residues. Germline V gene lookup returns CDR1 MNHEY and CDR2 SVGEGT. The ends were cut back, 2 bases at V and 5 bases at J, with 12 bases in the middle. The CDR3 DNA reads as TGTGCCAGCAGTTACGCGCCTTTGAGATATGGCTACACCTTC. Its protein product is CASSYAPLRYGYTF.

The rearrangement joins TRBV29-1 to TRBJ2-1, with D perhaps being TRBD1 or TRBD2 (5 bases each). Germline CDR1 is SQVTM and CDR2 is ANQGSEA. V was shortened by 8 bases and J by 3 bases, with 14 bases between the two germline ends. The CDR3 consists of 13 residues. DNA for the CDR3: TGCAGCCTGGGGGAAACGAACTACAATGAGCAGTTCTTC. It translates to CSLGETNYNEQFF.

This clone was seen a handful of times. V and J are TRBV29-1 and TRBJ2-2; 7 bases are a match to TRBD1. V lost 6 bases, J lost 7 bases, and 8 bases stayed unmatched. The CDR3 extends over 13 amino acids. Germline CDR1 reads SQVTM; CDR2 reads ANQGSEA. The CDR3 region has the DNA TGCAGCGTCCTAGGACAGGATGGCGGGGAGCTGTTTTTT. Amino acids: CSVLGQDGGELFF.

This chain connects TRBV29-1 to TRBJ2-5, with D perhaps assigned TRBD1 or TRBD2 (5 bases each). Germline CDR1 is SQVTM and CDR2 is ANQGSEA. The CDR3 has 15 residues. The V end was cut by 0 bases, the J end by 1 base, with 12 bases between. The CDR3 DNA reads TGCAGCGTTGAAGATCAAGGGACCCCCCAAGAGACCCAGTACTTC. This codes for CSVEDQGTPQETQYF.

V gene TRBV3-1 (or the pseudogene TRBV3-2) combines with J gene TRBJ2-7; TRBD2 is a possible D gene (6 bases). This CDR3 contains 14 residues. V gave up 4 bases and J gave up 0 bases, with 10 bases separating them. Looked up from germline, CDR1 is LGHDT and CDR2 is YNNKEL (reference sequence). The CDR3 DNA sequence: TGTGCCAGCAGCCGGGACTTCTCCTCCTACGAGCAGTACTTC. The encoded protein is CASSRDFSSYEQYF.

J is TRBJ2-5 and V is TRBV4-1; TRBD1 agrees at 8 bases. J was trimmed by 5 bases and V by 1 base; bases with no gene match: 6. CDR1 is MGHRA and CDR2 is YSYEKL in the germline V gene. CDR3 size: 15 residues. CDR3 DNA: TGCGCCAGCAGCCAAGGTCAGGGGGCAGAGGAGACCCAGTACTTC. Its translation: CASSQGQGAEETQYF.

CDR3 nucleotide sequence: TGTGCCAGCAGCCCAGACAGGGCCCAGCCCCAGCATTTT. This codes for CASSPDRAQPQHF. V is TRBV28 and J is TRBJ1-5, with 7 positions matching TRBD1. Trimming removed 6 bases from V and 7 bases from J; junction bases left unmatched: 6. The germline V gene encodes CDR1 MDHEN and CDR2 SYDVKM. The CDR3 runs to 13 residues.

The rearrangement joins TRBV28 to TRBJ2-2; the match to TRBD2 covers 13 bases. This CDR3 region has 17 residues. With 0 bases clipped from V and 6 bases from J, the junction kept 4 bases outside the gene matches. Germline V gene sequence: CDR1 MDHEN, CDR2 SYDVKM. CDR3 amino acids: CASSLWKLAGGPGELFF. The CDR3 DNA reads as TGTGCCAGCAGTTTATGGAAACTAGCGGGAGGGCCCGGGGAGCTGTTTTTT.

This clone was observed once. The chain is built from TRBV7-2 and TRBJ2-7; D perhaps matches TRBD1 (6 bases). Between the trimmed V and J ends, which lost 1 base and 5 bases, there was a span of 15 bases. This CDR3 comprises 15 residues. CDR1 is SGHTA, CDR2 FQGNSA, per germline. In DNA form, the CDR3 reads TGTGCCAGCAGCTTAGAATCGAACAGGGCCAACGAGCAGTACTTC. Residues: CASSLESNRANEQYF.

The V and J genes are TRBV5-1 and TRBJ1-6; TRBD1 might be the D (6 bases). Germline V gene lookup returns CDR1 SGHRS and CDR2 YFSETQ. The CDR3 has 14 residues. Trimming stripped 1 base from V and 10 bases from J, with 12 bases between. The CDR3 nucleotides are TGCGCCAGCAGCTTGATAGGGGGTGAATCACCCCTCCACTTT. It codes for CASSLIGGESPLHF.

This chain connects TRBV7-2 to TRBJ1-1; D is unresolved. The CDR3 is made up of 13 amino acids. Germline assignment: CDR1 SGHTA and CDR2 FQGNSA. Trimming took off 7 bases at V and 0 bases at J, with 9 bases between the two ends. The CDR3 DNA sequence: TGTGCCAGCACCGCCAGCCTGAACACTGAAGCTTTCTTT. This codes for CASTASLNTEAFF.

The chain has TRBV24-1 and TRBJ1-2; the D is unclear. The CDR3 is 20 amino acids. The germline gives CDR1 KGHDR, CDR2 SFDVKD. Trimming took 0 bases from V and 0 from J, leaving 22 bases between them. This CDR3 reads CATSDLRGLGPRVPNYGYTF. CDR3 DNA sequence: TGTGCCACCAGTGATTTGCGGGGTCTTGGGCCCCGGGTCCCTAACTATGGCTACACCTTC.